The 19 T cell receptor beta chains presented below share a single source sample, sequenced in a study of blood T cell repertoires in COVID-19. Profiled with immunoSEQ multiplex PCR; TCRdb holds only in-frame clones, not every one. This sample carries about 200,000 clones, around 80% of them seen once, and the ten largest clones take about 13%. The material sequenced was peripheral blood. These receptor sequences come from a man over 45 who had recovered from COVID-19.

This clone has at least ten counts. The V call is TRBV28, the J call TRBJ1-5; the D gene is possibly TRBD1 (5 bases). This CDR3 is 14 amino acids long. Germline V CDR1 and CDR2: MDHEN, SYDVKM. V lost 6 bases, J lost 5 bases, and 14 bases lay in between. CDR3 nucleotides: TGTGCCAGCAGGCCGACGGACAAGGATCAGCCCCAGCATTTT. This encodes CASRPTDKDQPQHF.

J is TRBJ2-7 and V is TRBV6-5; TRBD2 matches at 8 bases. In germline, CDR1 is MNHEY, CDR2 SVGAGI. Trimming at V came to 0 bases and at J to 2 bases, leaving 3 bases not matched to a gene. The CDR3 loop spans 15 amino acids. The CDR3 DNA reads as TGTGCCAGCAGTTACTCGTTCGGGAGGGCCTACGAGCAGTACTTC. Translated, it gives CASSYSFGRAYEQYF.

CDR3 residues: CASRETGESYGYTF. The CDR3 DNA is TGTGCCAGCAGAGAGACAGGGGAAAGCTATGGCTACACCTTC. The chain carries TRBV6-4 and TRBJ1-2, with 8 bases aligning to TRBD1. The junction had 7 bases not matched to a gene; V was cut back by 6 bases and J by 4 bases. The CDR3 extends over 14 amino acids. Germline loops: CDR1 MRHNA, CDR2 SNTAGT.

The chain joins TRBV4-3 to TRBJ2-2; D is unresolved. V lost 0 bases and J lost 1, with 6 bases in between. This CDR3 spans 15 amino acids. Germline loops: CDR1 LGHNA, CDR2 YSLEER. DNA of the CDR3: TGCGCCAGCAGCCAAGACCGACAGAACACCGGGGAGCTGTTTTTT. Translation: CASSQDRQNTGELFF.

The chain recombines TRBV24-1 with TRBJ2-2; D uncertain. The length of the CDR3 is 16 residues. Trimming removed 1 base at V and 0 bases at J, with 8 bases between. Germline V lookup: CDR1 KGHDR, CDR2 SFDVKD. The CDR3 spells CATSDFPESNTGELFF. In DNA form, the CDR3 reads TGTGCCACCAGTGATTTTCCGGAGTCGAACACCGGGGAGCTGTTTTTT.

The chain is built from TRBV20-1 and TRBJ1-4, with D unresolved. Germline V gene lookup returns CDR1 DFQATT and CDR2 SNEGSKA (reference sequence). V was pared by 3 bases and J by 5 bases, with 7 bases between. The CDR3 length is 12 residues. This chain's CDR3 is CSASGRNEKLFF. The DNA of the CDR3 is TGCAGTGCTAGTGGCAGAAATGAAAAACTGTTTTTT.

The V gene is TRBV28, the J gene TRBJ1-1; D not certain. Germline lookup yields CDR1 MDHEN and CDR2 SYDVKM. V lost 10 bases to trimming and J lost 3 bases, with 15 bases between them. The CDR3 spans 13 residues. The CDR3 region is CATVRGTYTEAFF. In DNA form, the CDR3 reads TGTGCCACCGTCCGAGGTACTTACACTGAAGCTTTCTTT.

The J gene is TRBJ2-7, the V gene TRBV6-2 or TRBV6-3; possibly TRBD2 for D (6 bases). CDR1 MNHEY and CDR2 SVGEGT come from the germline V gene. CDR3 size: 14 residues. V was shortened by 5 bases and J by 2 bases, with 13 bases between the two germline ends. In DNA form, the CDR3 reads TGTGCCAGCAGTCGATCGGGACTCACCTACGAGCAGTACTTC. Its translation is CASSRSGLTYEQYF.

The chain employs TRBV3-1 (or the pseudogene TRBV3-2) and TRBJ2-5; TRBD1 might be the D (6 bases). There are 18 residues in the CDR3. Germline V lookup: CDR1 LGHDT, CDR2 YNNKEL (reference sequence). V was pared by 2 bases and J by 5 bases, with 24 bases between. CDR3 DNA sequence: TGTGCCAGCAGCCAAATAGTGGATATCAGGGGTACTAAGGAGACCCAGTACTTC. Translated, it gives CASSQIVDIRGTKETQYF.

V usage is TRBV6-5 and J usage is TRBJ1-3; D not certain. V was cut by 6 bases and J by 3 bases, with 12 bases left in between. The CDR3 sequence is 14 residues long. The germline CDR1 and CDR2 sequences are MNHEY and SVGAGI. The CDR3 region has the DNA TGTGCCAGCAGCCAAGGAGAAAATGGAAACACCATATATTTT. Translation gives CASSQGENGNTIYF.

The chain couples TRBV13 to TRBJ2-3; possible D gene TRBD2, 6 bases. V lost 7 bases, J lost 1 base, and 12 bases lay in between. The CDR3 extends over 14 amino acids. Germline assignment: CDR1 PRHDT and CDR2 FYEKMQ (reference sequence). CDR3 in amino acids: CASKPSDRTDTQYF. For the CDR3, the DNA is TGTGCCAGCAAACCTAGCGATCGCACAGATACGCAGTATTTT. Drawing the rest from reference TRBV13 and TRBJ2-3, the complete variable domain is AAGVIQSPRHLIKEKRETATLKCYPIPRHDTVYWYQQGPGQDPQFLISFYEKMQSDKGSIPDRFSAQQFSDYHSELNMSSLELGDSALYFCASKPSDRTDTQYFGPGTRLTVL.

This chain links TRBV7-6 with TRBJ2-3, with 8 bases that match TRBD2. Germline V CDR1 and CDR2: SGHVS, FNYEAQ. V lost 0 bases, J lost 5 bases, and 7 bases stayed unmatched. This CDR3 region has 16 residues. The CDR3 reads CASSLAQLAAGDTQYF. The CDR3 bases are TGTGCCAGCAGCTTAGCACAACTAGCGGCGGGAGATACGCAGTATTTT.

V usage is TRBV7-2 and J usage is TRBJ1-5; maybe TRBD1 (5 bases). Trimming took 5 bases from V and 6 from J, leaving 20 bases between them. There are 16 residues in the CDR3. CDR1 SGHTA and CDR2 FQGNSA come from the germline V gene. The CDR3 sequence: CASSINSGGIAQPQHF. In DNA form, the CDR3 reads TGTGCCAGCAGCATCAACTCGGGGGGAATAGCTCAGCCCCAGCATTTT. Complete variable domain (other parts from reference TRBV7-2 and TRBJ1-5): GAGVSQSPSNKVTEKGKDVELRCDPISGHTALYWYRQSLGQGLEFLIYFQGNSAPDKSGLPSDRFSAERTGGSVSTLTIQRTQQEDSAVYLCASSINSGGIAQPQHFGDGTRLSIL.

V gene TRBV9 combines with J gene TRBJ1-6; TRBD1 matches 8 bases. CDR1 and CDR2 (germline): SGDLS, YYNGEE. This CDR3 contains 19 residues. The V gene end was trimmed by 0 bases and the J gene end by 10 bases; junction bases not matched to a gene: 18. The CDR3 DNA reads TGTGCCAGCAGCGTAGCCCCGACAGGGGCTATGACCCTCGGCTCACCCCTCCACTTT. The encoded protein is CASSVAPTGAMTLGSPLHF.

The genes are TRBV5-5 and TRBJ1-5; the match to TRBD1 covers 7 bases. This CDR3 spans 15 amino acids. Trimming took 3 bases from V and 4 from J; bases not matched to a gene: 7. The germline gives CDR1 SGHKS, CDR2 YYEKEE (reference sequence). CDR3 region: CASSSSGTANQPQHF. The CDR3 DNA is TGTGCCAGCAGCTCGTCCGGGACAGCTAATCAGCCCCAGCATTTT.

The chain recombines TRBV6-5 with TRBJ1-1; possibly TRBD1 for D (6 bases). Germline V gene data show CDR1 as MNHEY and CDR2 as SVGAGI. CDR3 length: 13 amino acids. Trimming took 10 bases from V and 0 from J, leaving 12 bases between them. The CDR3 sequence is CATKTGLNTEAFF. The DNA of the CDR3 is TGTGCCACCAAGACAGGATTGAACACTGAAGCTTTCTTT.

The rearrangement joins TRBV5-4 to TRBJ2-3, with D perhaps matching TRBD1 (6 bases). V was trimmed by 4 bases and J by 4 bases, leaving 10 bases between them. The germline V gene encodes CDR1 SGHNT and CDR2 YYREEE (reference sequence). The CDR3 consists of 13 residues. The CDR3 sequence: CASSTTGSDTQYF. The CDR3 region has the DNA TGTGCCAGCAGCACTACAGGGTCAGATACGCAGTATTTT.

V usage is TRBV5-4 and J usage is TRBJ2-3; 14 bases map to TRBD2. Trimming took 0 bases from V and 5 from J; bases not matched to a gene: 8. CDR1 is SGHNT, CDR2 YYREEE, per germline (reference sequence). There are 18 residues in the CDR3. The CDR3 region has the DNA TGTGCCAGCAGCTTGGGACTAGCGGGAGGGCCTGGGGGAGATACGCAGTATTTT. Its translation: CASSLGLAGGPGGDTQYF.

The table lists this clone with a count of one. V and J are TRBV18 and TRBJ2-3; 7 bases fit TRBD1. V dropped 2 bases and J dropped 0; count of bases not matched to a gene: 2. This CDR3 contains 15 residues. Germline V gene data show CDR1 as KGHSH and CDR2 as LQKENI. CDR3 sequence: CASSPGQVSTDTQYF. The CDR3 DNA follows: TGTGCCAGCTCACCAGGACAGGTTAGCACAGATACGCAGTATTTT. Drawing the rest from reference TRBV18 and TRBJ2-3, the complete variable domain is NAGVMQNPRHLVRRRGQEARLRCSPMKGHSHVYWYRQLPEEGLKFMVYLQKENIIDESGMPKERFSAEFPKEGPSILRIQQVVRGDSAAYFCASSPGQVSTDTQYFGPGTRLTVL.